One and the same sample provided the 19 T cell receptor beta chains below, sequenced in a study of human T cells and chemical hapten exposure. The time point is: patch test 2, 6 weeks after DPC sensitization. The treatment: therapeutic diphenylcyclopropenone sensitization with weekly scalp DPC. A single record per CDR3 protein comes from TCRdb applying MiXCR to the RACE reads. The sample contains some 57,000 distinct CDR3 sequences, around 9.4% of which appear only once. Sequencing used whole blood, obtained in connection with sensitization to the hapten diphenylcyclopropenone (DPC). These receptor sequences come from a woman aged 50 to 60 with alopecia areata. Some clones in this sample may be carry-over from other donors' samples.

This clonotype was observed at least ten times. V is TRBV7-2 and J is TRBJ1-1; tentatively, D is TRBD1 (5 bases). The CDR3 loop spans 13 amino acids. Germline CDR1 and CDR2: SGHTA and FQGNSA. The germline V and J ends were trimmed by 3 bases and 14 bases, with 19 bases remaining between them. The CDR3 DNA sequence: TGTGCCAGCAGCTTGAGAAAGGGAAGTGGGGCCTTCTTT. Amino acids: CASSLRKGSGAFF.

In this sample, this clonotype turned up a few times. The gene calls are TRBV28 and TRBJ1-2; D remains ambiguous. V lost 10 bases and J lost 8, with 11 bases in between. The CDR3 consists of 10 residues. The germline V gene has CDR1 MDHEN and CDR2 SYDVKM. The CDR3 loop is CATLTSGYTF. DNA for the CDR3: TGTGCCACCCTGACGTCCGGCTACACCTTC.

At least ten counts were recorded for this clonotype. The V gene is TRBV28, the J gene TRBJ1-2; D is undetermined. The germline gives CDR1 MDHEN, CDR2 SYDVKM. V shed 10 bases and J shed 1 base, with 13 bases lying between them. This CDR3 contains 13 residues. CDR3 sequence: CAIFSGFNYGYTF. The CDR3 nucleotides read TGTGCCATTTTTTCCGGATTTAACTATGGCTACACCTTC.

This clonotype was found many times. The CDR3 loop reads CASSLGQVWSAEAFF. As DNA, the CDR3 is TGTGCCAGCAGCTTAGGCCAGGTGTGGAGCGCTGAAGCTTTCTTT. The chain is built from TRBV7-9 and TRBJ1-1, with D uncertain. The CDR3 has 15 residues. Trimming took off 1 base at V and 6 bases at J, with 15 bases between the two ends. Germline CDR1 reads SEHNR; CDR2 reads FQNEAQ (reference sequence). Full variable domain (rest looked up from reference TRBV7-9 and TRBJ1-1): DTGVSQNPRHKITKRGQNVTFRCDPISEHNRLYWYRQTLGQGPEFLTYFQNEAQLEKSRLLSDRFSAERPKGSFSTLEIQRTEQGDSAMYLCASSLGQVWSAEAFFGQGTRLTVV.

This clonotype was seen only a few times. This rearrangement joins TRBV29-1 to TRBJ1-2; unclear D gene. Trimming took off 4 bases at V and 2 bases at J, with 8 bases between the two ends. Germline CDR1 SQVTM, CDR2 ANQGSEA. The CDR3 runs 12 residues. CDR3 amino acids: CSVVHGNYGYTF. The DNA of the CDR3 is TGCAGCGTTGTGCATGGAAACTATGGCTACACCTTC.

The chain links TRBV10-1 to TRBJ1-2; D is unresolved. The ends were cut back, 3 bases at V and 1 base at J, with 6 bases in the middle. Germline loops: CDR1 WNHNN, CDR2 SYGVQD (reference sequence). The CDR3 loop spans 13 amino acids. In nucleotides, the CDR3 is TGCGCCAGCAGTGATGCCTTTAACTATGGCTACACCTTC. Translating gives CASSDAFNYGYTF.

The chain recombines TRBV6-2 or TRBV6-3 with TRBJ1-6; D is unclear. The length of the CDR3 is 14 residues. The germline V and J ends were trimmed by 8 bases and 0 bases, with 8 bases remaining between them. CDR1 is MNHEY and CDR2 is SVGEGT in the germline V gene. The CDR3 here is CASVGSSYNSPLHF. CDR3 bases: TGTGCCAGCGTCGGGAGCTCCTATAATTCACCCCTCCACTTT.

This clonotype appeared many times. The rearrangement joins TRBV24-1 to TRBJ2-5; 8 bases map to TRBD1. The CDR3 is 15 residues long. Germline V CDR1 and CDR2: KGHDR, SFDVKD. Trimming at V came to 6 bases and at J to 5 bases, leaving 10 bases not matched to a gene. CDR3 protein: CATSYTQGAGETQYF. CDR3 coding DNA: TGTGCCACCAGTTACACCCAGGGGGCTGGGGAGACCCAGTACTTC.

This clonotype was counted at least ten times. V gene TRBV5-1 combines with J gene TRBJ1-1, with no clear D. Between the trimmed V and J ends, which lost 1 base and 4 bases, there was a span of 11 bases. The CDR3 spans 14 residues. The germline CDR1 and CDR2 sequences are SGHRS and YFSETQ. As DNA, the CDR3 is TGCGCCAGCAGCTTGAATTCCGGAGGCACTGAAGCTTTCTTT. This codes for CASSLNSGGTEAFF. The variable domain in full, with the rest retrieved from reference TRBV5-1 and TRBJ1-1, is KAGVTQTPRYLIKTRGQQVTLSCSPISGHRSVSWYQQTPGQGLQFLFEYFSETQRNKGNFPGRFSGRQFSNSRSEMNVSTLELGDSALYLCASSLNSGGTEAFFGQGTRLTVV.

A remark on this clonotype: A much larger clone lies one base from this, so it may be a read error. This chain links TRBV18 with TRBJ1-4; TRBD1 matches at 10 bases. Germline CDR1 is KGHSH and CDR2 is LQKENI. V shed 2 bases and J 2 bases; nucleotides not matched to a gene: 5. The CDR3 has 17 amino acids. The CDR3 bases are TGTGCCAGCTCACCATCCGGGACAGGGGCTACTAATGAAAAACTGTTTTTT. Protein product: CASSPSGTGATNEKLFF.

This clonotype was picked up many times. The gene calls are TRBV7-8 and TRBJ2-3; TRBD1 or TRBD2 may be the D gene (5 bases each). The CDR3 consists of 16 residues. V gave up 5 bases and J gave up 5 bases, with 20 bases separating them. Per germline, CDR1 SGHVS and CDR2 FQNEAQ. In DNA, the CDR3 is TGTGCCAGCAGCCCCCGCGAGGGGTCGAGGGGAGATACGCAGTATTTT. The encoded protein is CASSPREGSRGDTQYF. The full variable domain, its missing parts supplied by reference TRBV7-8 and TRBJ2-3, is GAGVSQSPRYKVAKRGQDVALRCDPISGHVSLFWYQQALGQGPEFLTYFQNEAQLDKSGLPSDRFFAERPEGSVSTLKIQRTQQEDSAVYLCASSPREGSRGDTQYFGPGTRLTVL.

The CDR3: CASSFGGDEQFF. The CDR3 DNA is TGTGCCAGCAGTTTTGGCGGTGATGAGCAGTTCTTC. The chain is built from TRBV12-3 or TRBV12-4 and TRBJ2-1; D is uncertain. The CDR3 spans 12 residues. Trimming left V 3 bases short and J 8 bases short, with 8 bases between.

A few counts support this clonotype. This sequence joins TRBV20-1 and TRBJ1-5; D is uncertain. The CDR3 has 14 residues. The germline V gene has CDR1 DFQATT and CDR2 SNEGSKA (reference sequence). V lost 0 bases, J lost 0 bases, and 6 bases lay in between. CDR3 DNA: TGCAGTGCTAGAGATCCGAATAGCAATCAGCCCCAGCATTTT. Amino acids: CSARDPNSNQPQHF.

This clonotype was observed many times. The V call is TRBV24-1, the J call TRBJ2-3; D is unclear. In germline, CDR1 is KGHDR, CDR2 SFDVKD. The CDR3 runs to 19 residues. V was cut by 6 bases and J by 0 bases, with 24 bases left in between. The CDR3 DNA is TGTGCCACCAGTCCTGCCCCGGCAGGCAACTCCCTAAGCACAGATACGCAGTATTTT. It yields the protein CATSPAPAGNSLSTDTQYF.

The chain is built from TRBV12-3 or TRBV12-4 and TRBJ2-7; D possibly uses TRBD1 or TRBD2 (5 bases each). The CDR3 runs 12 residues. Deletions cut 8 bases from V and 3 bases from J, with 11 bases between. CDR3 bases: TGTGCCAGCCGGGACGGCTTCTACGAGCAGTACTTC. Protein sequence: CASRDGFYEQYF.

The CDR3 coding sequence is TGTGCCAGCAGCTCGGACAGCACAGATACGCAGTATTTT. Translating gives CASSSDSTDTQYF. This chain connects TRBV7-9 to TRBJ2-3; no definite D call. With 4 bases removed from V and 0 bases from J, the gap between germline ends came to 5 bases. CDR3 length: 13 amino acids. Germline CDR1 is SEHNR and CDR2 is FQNEAQ (reference sequence).

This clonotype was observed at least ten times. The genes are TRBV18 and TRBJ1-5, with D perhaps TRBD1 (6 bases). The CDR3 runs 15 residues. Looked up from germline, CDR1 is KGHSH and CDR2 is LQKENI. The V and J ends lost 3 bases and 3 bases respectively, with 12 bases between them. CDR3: CASSPRTGNNQPQHF. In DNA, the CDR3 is TGTGCCAGCTCACCCAGAACAGGGAACAATCAGCCCCAGCATTTT.

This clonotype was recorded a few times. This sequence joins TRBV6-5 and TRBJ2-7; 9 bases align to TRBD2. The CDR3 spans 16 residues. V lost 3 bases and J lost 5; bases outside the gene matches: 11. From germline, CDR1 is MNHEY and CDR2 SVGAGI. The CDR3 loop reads CASSYARAGGADEQYF. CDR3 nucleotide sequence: TGTGCCAGCAGTTATGCTCGGGCGGGAGGGGCGGACGAGCAGTACTTC.

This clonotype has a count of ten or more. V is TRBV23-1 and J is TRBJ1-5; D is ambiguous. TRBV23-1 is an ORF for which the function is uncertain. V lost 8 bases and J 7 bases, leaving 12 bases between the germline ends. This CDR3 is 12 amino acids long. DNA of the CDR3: TGCGCCAGCTGTGCCGAGGGCCAGCCCCAGCATTTT. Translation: CASCAEGQPQHF.